This T cell receptor (beta chain) is from a study of control samples from healthy donors and cancer patients. CDR1 is SGHTS and CDR2 is YDEGEE in the germline V gene. With 1 base removed from V and 2 bases from J, the gap between germline ends came to 15 bases. The CDR3 sequence is 16 residues long. Libraries were prepared by immunoSEQ multiplex PCR; TCRdb keeps only in-frame clonotypes and omits some of them. The sample has tens of thousands of clones; 93% are singletons. The TCR comes from a middle-aged woman with lung cancer. This chain links TRBV5-8 with TRBJ1-2; weak D call: TRBD1 (5 bases). The sample comprised PBMCs. The CDR3 protein is CASSLHLTGGNYGYTF. Written as DNA, the CDR3 is TGTGCCAGCAGCTTGCACCTAACGGGGGGGAACTATGGCTACACCTTC.